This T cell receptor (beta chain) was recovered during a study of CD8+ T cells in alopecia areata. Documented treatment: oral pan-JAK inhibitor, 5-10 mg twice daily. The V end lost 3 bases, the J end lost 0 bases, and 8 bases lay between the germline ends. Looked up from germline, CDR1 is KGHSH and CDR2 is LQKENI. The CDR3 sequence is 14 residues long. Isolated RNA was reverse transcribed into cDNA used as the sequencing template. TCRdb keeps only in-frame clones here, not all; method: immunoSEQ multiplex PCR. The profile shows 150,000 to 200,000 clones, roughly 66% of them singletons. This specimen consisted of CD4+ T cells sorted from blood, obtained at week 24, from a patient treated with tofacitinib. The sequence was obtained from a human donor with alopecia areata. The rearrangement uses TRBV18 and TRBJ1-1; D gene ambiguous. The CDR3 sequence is CASSPEDMNTEAFF. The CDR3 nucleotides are TGTGCCAGCTCACCTGAAGATATGAACACTGAAGCTTTCTTT.